These 31 T cell receptor beta chains came from one sample sequenced in a study of blood T cell repertoires in COVID-19. The assay was immunoSEQ multiplex PCR, and TCRdb's table has in-frame clones only and misses some. The sample holds roughly 100,000 clones, roughly 80% seen once. The sample comprised peripheral blood. These receptor sequences come from a woman over 75 with acute or convalescent COVID-19.

The V call is TRBV2, the J call TRBJ2-2, with a tentative D call TRBD2 (6 bases). Germline V gives CDR1 SNHLY, CDR2 FYNNEI. The length of the CDR3 is 15 residues. V shed 8 bases and J shed 5 bases, with 18 bases lying between them. This CDR3 is CASGITGGATGELFF. CDR3 sequence (DNA): TGTGCCAGCGGGATTACAGGAGGGGCGACCGGGGAGCTGTTTTTT.

The rearrangement links TRBV24-1 to TRBJ2-4, with D perhaps matching TRBD1 (5 bases). Per the germline V gene, CDR1 is KGHDR and CDR2 is SFDVKD. This CDR3 has 16 amino acids. V was pared by 3 bases and J by 0 bases, with 11 bases between. The CDR3 nucleotides are TGTGCCACCAGTGATAAGGGGCGCGGAGCCAAAAACATTCAGTACTTC. Its protein is CATSDKGRGAKNIQYF.

The chain is built from TRBV5-4 and TRBJ2-1, with 7 bases identical to TRBD1. The trim removed 5 bases at V and 3 bases at J, leaving 5 bases unmatched. CDR3 size: 14 residues. Germline CDR1 and CDR2: SGHNT and YYREEE (reference sequence). CDR3 residues: CASSSGTVYNEQFF. The CDR3 nucleotides are TGTGCCAGCAGTTCCGGGACAGTCTACAATGAGCAGTTCTTC.

This clone was seen a handful of times. This sample also contains other DNA sequences that code for the same CDR3. The chain is built from TRBV19 and TRBJ1-1, with a tentative D call TRBD1 (6 bases). The CDR3 consists of 14 residues. The V gene lost 3 bases and the J gene lost 1 base, with 9 bases spanning the gap. Germline loops: CDR1 LNHDA, CDR2 SQIVND (reference sequence). The CDR3 is CASSIRGQNTEAFF. The CDR3 DNA reads as TGTGCCAGTAGTATTAGGGGACAGAACACTGAAGCTTTCTTT.

The V call is TRBV28, the J call TRBJ2-7, with 11 bases that match TRBD1. V lost 6 bases and J lost 3; bases outside the gene matches: 4. From germline, CDR1 is MDHEN and CDR2 SYDVKM. The CDR3 runs to 14 residues. The chain's CDR3 is CASSTGTGGYEQYV. In nucleotides, the CDR3 is TGTGCCAGCAGCACCGGGACAGGGGGCTACGAGCAGTACGTC.

The chain has TRBV11-3 and TRBJ2-2; 11 positions agree with TRBD2. This CDR3 has 17 residues. Trimming cost V 0 bases and J 6 bases; bases outside gene matches: 6. The germline gives CDR1 SGHNT, CDR2 YENEEA. The DNA of the CDR3 is TGTGCCAGCAGCTTAGATCCCAGTAGCGGGAGGGCCGGGGAGCTGTTTTTT. This gives the protein CASSLDPSSGRAGELFF.

V and J are TRBV6-5 and TRBJ2-7; maybe TRBD2 (7 bases). Looked up from germline, CDR1 is MNHEY and CDR2 is SVGAGI. This CDR3 contains 15 residues. Deletions cut 7 bases from V and 3 bases from J, with 19 bases between. The CDR3 nucleotides are TGTGCCAGCACCCAAGAGTTAGGGGGGGGCTACGAGCAGTACGTC. This codes for CASTQELGGGYEQYV.

This chain joins TRBV9 and TRBJ2-3, with 7 nucleotides matching TRBD1. Germline V gene lookup returns CDR1 SGDLS and CDR2 YYNGEE. V gave up 3 bases and J gave up 0 bases; unmatched junction bases: 13. The CDR3 length is 18 residues. CDR3 in DNA: TGTGCCAGCAGCGCGGAGTTTAAGGGACAGTTAAGCACAGATACGCAGTATTTT. This encodes CASSAEFKGQLSTDTQYF.

The chain employs TRBV28 and TRBJ2-1; no clear D. This CDR3 is built from 12 residues. The V end was cut by 6 bases, the J end by 9 bases, with 12 bases between. Germline V gives CDR1 MDHEN, CDR2 SYDVKM. The CDR3 loop reads CASRLNLAEQFF. CDR3 bases: TGTGCCAGCAGGCTGAATCTGGCTGAGCAGTTCTTC.

The chain carries TRBV7-9 and TRBJ1-4; D not resolved. The CDR3 extends over 14 amino acids. Germline-derived CDR1 and CDR2 are SEHNR and FQNEAQ (reference sequence). Between the trimmed V and J ends, which lost 1 base and 6 bases, there was a span of 9 bases. CDR3 DNA sequence: TGTGCCAGCAGCTTAGGGGCGCATGATGAAAAACTGTTTTTT. Translation: CASSLGAHDEKLFF.

The chain links TRBV5-1 to TRBJ2-1; 13 bases agree with TRBD2. J gave up 3 bases and V 2 bases, and 5 bases lay outside the gene matches. This CDR3 comprises 17 residues. Germline V gives CDR1 SGHRS, CDR2 YFSETQ. The CDR3 spells CASSLTSGRAGYNEQFF. For the CDR3, the DNA is TGCGCCAGCAGCTTAACTAGCGGGAGGGCCGGCTACAATGAGCAGTTCTTC.

The rearrangement links TRBV6-5 to TRBJ1-3, with TRBD1 matching over 10 bases. Trimming at V came to 6 bases and at J to 8 bases, leaving 7 bases not matched to a gene. The CDR3 is 14 residues long. Looked up from germline, CDR1 is MNHEY and CDR2 is SVGAGI. DNA for the CDR3: TGTGCCAGCAGAGAGACAGGGGGCAAAGACACCATATATTTT. It codes for CASRETGGKDTIYF.

The chain combines TRBV15 with TRBJ1-5, with 8 positions matching TRBD1. The CDR3 is 14 amino acids. V lost 5 bases and J lost 7; bases outside the gene matches: 7. Germline CDR1 is LNHNV and CDR2 is YYDKDF (reference sequence). The CDR3 coding sequence is TGTGCCACCAGCGCCCGACAGGGGAGGCAGCCCCAGCATTTT. It translates to CATSARQGRQPQHF. Variable domain in full (rest from reference TRBV15 and TRBJ1-5): DAMVIQNPRYQVTQFGKPVTLSCSQTLNHNVMYWYQQKSSQAPKLLFHYYDKDFNNEADTPDNFQSRRPNTSFCFLDIRSPGLGDTAMYLCATSARQGRQPQHFGDGTRLSIL.

The V call is TRBV9, the J call TRBJ1-2; D remains unclear. CDR3 length equals 14 residues. Germline V lookup: CDR1 SGDLS, CDR2 YYNGEE. V dropped 4 bases and J dropped 3 bases, with 13 bases sitting between them. The CDR3 loop is CASSPFMQDYGYTF. CDR3 nucleotides: TGTGCCAGCAGCCCTTTCATGCAGGACTATGGCTACACCTTC. The entire variable domain, with the rest obtained from reference TRBV9 and TRBJ1-2, is as follows: DSGVTQTPKHLITATGQRVTLRCSPRSGDLSVYWYQQSLDQGLQFLIQYYNGEERAKGNILERFSAQQFPDLHSELNLSSLELGDSALYFCASSPFMQDYGYTFGSGTRLTVV.

This chain uses TRBV6-6 with TRBJ2-2; 9 bases match TRBD2. The length of the CDR3 is 16 residues. Germline CDR1 and CDR2: MNHNY and SVGAGI (reference sequence). The junction had 7 bases not matched to a gene; V was cut back by 5 bases and J by 3 bases. The CDR3 nucleotides read TGTGCCAGCAGTCCTTCCGCGGGAGGGCACACCGGGGAGCTGTTTTTT. This gives the protein CASSPSAGGHTGELFF.

V and J are TRBV2 and TRBJ2-7; TRBD2 is a possible D gene (6 bases). Germline CDR1 reads SNHLY; CDR2 reads FYNNEI. V lost 3 bases and J lost 6, with 12 bases in between. The CDR3 totals 13 residues. The CDR3 sequence is CASSDTGGGEQYF. The CDR3 nucleotides read TGTGCCAGCAGTGATACCGGGGGTGGCGAGCAGTACTTC.

The chain is built from TRBV18 and TRBJ2-5, with D perhaps TRBD1 (6 bases). Germline CDR1 is KGHSH and CDR2 is LQKENI. The CDR3 covers 15 residues. The germline V and J ends were trimmed by 3 bases and 5 bases, with 16 bases remaining between them. CDR3 residues: CASSPLQGYGETQYF. The CDR3 region has the DNA TGTGCCAGCTCACCCTTACAGGGATACGGGGAGACCCAGTACTTC.

In the case of this clone: At one end the junction does not follow the germline gene, possibly because of a read error. This sequence joins TRBV18 and TRBJ1-4, with a weak D call TRBD1 (5 bases). The V gene's germline CDR1 is KGHSH and CDR2 LQKENI. This CDR3 spans 13 amino acids. The chain's CDR3 is CASSPPNDRGLNF. For the CDR3, the DNA is TGTGCCAGCTCACCACCGAACGATAGGGGATTGAATTTT.

The chain uses TRBV5-1 and TRBJ2-2, with D uncertain. CDR1 and CDR2 (germline): SGHRS, YFSETQ. The germline V and J ends were trimmed by 3 bases and 2 bases, with 8 bases remaining between them. CDR3 length equals 14 residues. The CDR3 coding sequence is TGCGCCAGCAGCTATCACAGAAACACCGGGGAGCTGTTTTTT. It translates to CASSYHRNTGELFF.

This sequence joins TRBV5-6 and TRBJ1-6; unclear D gene. CDR1 is SGHDT and CDR2 is YYEEEE in the germline V gene. Trimming left V 3 bases short and J 10 bases short, with 14 bases between. CDR3 length: 14 amino acids. As DNA, the CDR3 is TGTGCCAGCAGCTCCTTCGGGAGTTGGTCACCCCTCCACTTT. As protein: CASSSFGSWSPLHF.

This chain links TRBV5-1 with TRBJ2-5; 9 bases are a match to TRBD2. Germline CDR1 and CDR2: SGHRS and YFSETQ. J gave up 5 bases and V 4 bases, and 3 bases lay outside the gene matches. The CDR3 loop spans 13 amino acids. DNA of the CDR3: TGCGCCAGCAGCGTCCTAGCGGGGGAGACCCAGTACTTC. It yields the protein CASSVLAGETQYF. The full variable domain, completed using reference TRBV5-1 and TRBJ2-5, is KAGVTQTPRYLIKTRGQQVTLSCSPISGHRSVSWYQQTPGQGLQFLFEYFSETQRNKGNFPGRFSGRQFSNSRSEMNVSTLELGDSALYLCASSVLAGETQYFGPGTRLLVL.

The V gene is TRBV6-1, the J gene TRBJ2-3; D gene unclear. V was clipped by 2 bases and J by 6 bases, with 12 bases between them. The CDR3 spans 14 residues. Germline CDR1 reads MNHNS; CDR2 reads SASEGT. The CDR3 nucleotides read TGTGCCAGCAGTGAAACCCCATGGGCGGATACGCAGTATTTT. It yields the protein CASSETPWADTQYF.

This clone has only one observation. CDR3 region: CASSPSGSGVVVRELFF. The CDR3 nucleotides read TGTGCCAGCAGCCCGTCCGGGAGTGGTGTTGTTGTCAGGGAGCTGTTTTTT. The V call is TRBV14, the J call TRBJ2-2, with D tentatively TRBD2 (6 bases). Trimming took off 4 bases at V and 9 bases at J, with 24 bases between the two ends. The CDR3 has 17 residues. The V gene's germline CDR1 is SGHDN and CDR2 FVKESK.

V usage is TRBV28 and J usage is TRBJ1-2, with 8 bases aligning to TRBD1. CDR1 is MDHEN, CDR2 SYDVKM, per germline. Trimming removed 6 bases from V and 8 bases from J; junction bases left unmatched: 8. The CDR3 has 13 residues. CDR3 region: CASSPLTGEGYTF. CDR3 nucleotide sequence: TGTGCCAGCAGCCCACTGACAGGGGAAGGCTACACCTTC.

The rearrangement joins TRBV5-4 to TRBJ1-2; 8 bases agree with TRBD1. The CDR3 covers 15 residues. V lost 4 bases and J lost 5; bases outside the gene matches: 10. CDR1 and CDR2 from the germline V gene are SGHNT and YYREEE (reference sequence). CDR3 region: CASSPDRGYGYGYTF. The CDR3 DNA reads as TGTGCCAGCAGCCCAGACAGGGGTTATGGTTATGGCTACACCTTC. The full variable domain, rest sourced from reference TRBV5-4 and TRBJ1-2, is ETGVTQSPTHLIKTRGQQVTLRCSSQSGHNTVSWYQQALGQGPQFIFQYYREEENGRGNFPPRFSGLQFPNYSSELNVNALELDDSALYLCASSPDRGYGYGYTFGSGTRLTVV.

V and J are TRBV5-1 and TRBJ2-7; 9 nucleotides line up with TRBD1. Losses at the gene ends were 1 base for V and 9 bases for J; bases not matched to a gene: 8. The CDR3 consists of 14 residues. The germline V gene encodes CDR1 SGHRS and CDR2 YFSETQ. The CDR3 is CASSLRDREEAQYF. The CDR3 region has the DNA TGCGCCAGCAGCTTGCGGGACAGGGAAGAGGCGCAGTACTTC.

The rearrangement links TRBV9 to TRBJ2-3; D might be TRBD1 (6 bases). V lost 3 bases, J lost 9 bases, and 14 bases lay in between. The CDR3 consists of 13 residues. Germline-derived CDR1 and CDR2 are SGDLS and YYNGEE. As DNA, the CDR3 is TGTGCCAGCAGCGAAACAGGGCTAGGGACGCAGTATTTT. It is translated as CASSETGLGTQYF.

The chain has TRBV19 and TRBJ2-7; 9 nucleotides match TRBD1. This CDR3 contains 15 residues. Germline V gene sequence: CDR1 LNHDA, CDR2 SQIVND (reference sequence). After removal of 3 bases from V and 0 bases from J, the junction contained 3 bases not matched to a gene. The CDR3 loop reads CASSIRTGASYEQYF. In DNA form, the CDR3 reads TGTGCCAGTAGTATCAGGACAGGGGCCTCCTACGAGCAGTACTTC.

J is TRBJ2-7 and V is TRBV28; the match to TRBD2 covers 12 bases. Germline CDR1 and CDR2: MDHEN and SYDVKM. The CDR3 has 15 residues. The V segment lost 6 bases and the J segment 3 bases; nucleotides outside the gene matches: 6. DNA for the CDR3: TGTGCCAGCAGGACTGGACTAGCGGGGAGCTACGAGCAGTACTTC. Its translation is CASRTGLAGSYEQYF.

V usage is TRBV19 and J usage is TRBJ1-2; D remains unclear. Trimming cost V 0 bases and J 8 bases, with 16 bases left between them. The germline gives CDR1 LNHDA, CDR2 SQIVND (reference sequence). The CDR3 sequence is 15 residues long. DNA of the CDR3: TGTGCCAGTAGTATAGAGGCCGGGGAGTCGTACGGCTACACCTTC. This gives the protein CASSIEAGESYGYTF.

The chain links TRBV19 to TRBJ2-4; 7 bases map to TRBD2. The length of the CDR3 is 15 residues. After removal of 4 bases from V and 7 bases from J, the junction contained 10 bases not matched to a gene. CDR1 is LNHDA, CDR2 SQIVND, per germline (reference sequence). DNA for the CDR3: TGTGCCAGTAGTAGAGGGGTAGGACTAGAGAACATTCAGTACTTC. Residues: CASSRGVGLENIQYF.